This is a list of T cell receptor beta chains from one sample in a study of cytomegalovirus exposure and HLA in healthy donors. Assay used: immunoSEQ multiplex PCR; TCRdb lists only in-frame clones, some missing. The sample includes 98,000 or so clones, more than 75% of them seen just once. The sample consisted of PBMCs. Receptors were obtained from a human donor in good health. CDR3s leave out the opening cysteine and the closing phenylalanine or tryptophan.

v_gene,CDR3aa
TRBV9,ASSVSGRASDTQY
TRBV19,ASSITSGPSYEQY
TRBV2,ASSSRVPKIDTSGAYEQY
TRBV14,ASSRGLTSGANVLT
TRBV5-1,ASESSGSYNEQF
TRBV10-3,AIRDSGNSPLH
TRBV27,ASSGDRAGYT
TRBV12-5,ASGLTFNTGELF
TRBV29-1,SVESGGLAGRETQY
TRBV2,ASNLKMGVGEQY
TRBV6-4,ATSNYPGSSSKYEQY
TRBV6-5,ASSLQGALNEQF
TRBV5-1,ASSRPGRYEQY
TRBV19,ASRREAGGASWGYT
TRBV9,ASSTSTGELEEAF
TRBV11-2,ASSLVRGHRESYEQY
TRBV18,ASSQDRGRTDTQY
TRBV10-3,AISESKGQIYGYT
TRBV15,ATSRELLTMNTEAF
TRBV5-4,ASSLGGGQGTQH
TRBV7-9,ASSLAIGLEAF
TRBV19,ASSLSPKGYT
TRBV7-9,ASSLGGTGSYEQY
TRBV5-1,ASSLQGTDTQY
TRBV7-2,ASSPSPTGAGSYNEQF
TRBV2,ASSPNRLAGQEQY
TRBV5-5,ASSLGAGAYEQY
TRBV6-6,ASTQSGERYEQY
TRBV14,ASSQGASWREHHEQY
TRBV9,ASSVVGQVDGEQF
TRBV29-1,SVFDARSYNEQF
TRBV9,ASSVVGTSGNEQF
TRBV19,ASRNAGDTQY
TRBV5-4,ASSTGTSGRSRDTQY
TRBV30,AWSADRVGRTEAF
TRBV5-6,ASNALREGSSYEQY
TRBV6-6,ASSKDTRELF
TRBV5-1,ASSEVRPNTEAF
TRBV5-4,ASSWQGGAFGYT
TRBV9,ASSGGARGVNEQF